What follows are 26 T cell receptor beta chains derived from one specimen sequenced in a study of beta chain features in type 1 diabetes. Study-level findings and limits: Type 1 diabetes patients had moderately but significantly shorter TCRB CDR3s in all four CD4+ subsets.

The sequenced template was cDNA made from the entire isolated RNA. Generated by immunoSEQ multiplex PCR, the TCRdb table keeps only in-frame clones and is missing some. The sample consists of roughly 300,000 clones, approximately 9.9% of them appearing once. For these receptors, no antigen is known. Sequenced material: central memory CD4+ T cells from blood. These receptors were collected from a man younger than 40 with type 1 diabetes.

This chain joins TRBV6-6 and TRBJ2-2; D is uncertain. This CDR3 contains 15 residues. The V and J ends lost 5 bases and 3 bases respectively, with 13 bases between them. CDR1 is MNHNY and CDR2 is SVGAGI in the germline V gene (reference sequence). This chain's CDR3 is CASSPWTSDTGELFF. DNA for the CDR3: TGTGCCAGCAGTCCCTGGACCTCTGACACCGGGGAGCTGTTTTTT.

This clone was picked up a small number of times. The V and J genes are TRBV10-3 and TRBJ1-5; tentative D call: TRBD1 (6 bases). Trimming left V 5 bases short and J 5 bases short, with 22 bases between. Germline V gene lookup returns CDR1 ENHRY and CDR2 SYGVKD. The CDR3 extends over 17 amino acids. The CDR3 bases are TGTGCCATCAGTCCATCCGGACCCGGACAGAGTTATCAGCCCCAGCATTTT. Protein product: CAISPSGPGQSYQPQHF.

The chain recombines TRBV5-1 with TRBJ2-2, with D possibly being TRBD2 (5 bases). Germline CDR1 SGHRS, CDR2 YFSETQ. This CDR3 has 16 amino acids. The ends were cut back, 2 bases at V and 2 bases at J, with 13 bases in the middle. This chain's CDR3 is CASSLVPGTNTGELFF. DNA of the CDR3: TGCGCCAGCAGCTTAGTTCCGGGAACCAACACCGGGGAGCTGTTTTTT. The full variable domain, its missing parts supplied by reference TRBV5-1 and TRBJ2-2, is KAGVTQTPRYLIKTRGQQVTLSCSPISGHRSVSWYQQTPGQGLQFLFEYFSETQRNKGNFPGRFSGRQFSNSRSEMNVSTLELGDSALYLCASSLVPGTNTGELFFGEGSRLTVL.

This clone was counted between two and nine times. The CDR3 protein is CASKGDSLNTEAFF. In DNA form, the CDR3 reads TGCGCCAGCAAGGGGGACAGTTTGAACACTGAAGCTTTCTTT. This chain uses TRBV5-1 with TRBJ1-1, with 7 positions matching TRBD1. After removal of 6 bases from V and 0 bases from J, the junction contained 5 bases not matched to a gene. There are 14 residues in the CDR3. Per germline, CDR1 SGHRS and CDR2 YFSETQ.

The V and J genes are TRBV7-2 and TRBJ2-5; D might be TRBD2 (6 bases). The germline V and J ends were trimmed by 1 base and 5 bases, with 11 bases remaining between them. CDR3 length equals 14 residues. The germline V gene encodes CDR1 SGHTA and CDR2 FQGNSA. The CDR3 protein is CASSLVGTDETQYF. CDR3 in DNA: TGTGCCAGCAGCTTAGTAGGGACTGATGAGACCCAGTACTTC.

This clone was seen more than once but under ten times. The chain carries TRBV6-6 and TRBJ2-7; either TRBD1 or TRBD2 may fit D (5 bases each). This CDR3 comprises 14 residues. V was pared by 8 bases and J by 5 bases, with 19 bases between. Germline-derived CDR1 and CDR2 are MNHNY and SVGAGI (reference sequence). The CDR3 here is CASSLRGGRDEQYF. In DNA form, the CDR3 reads TGTGCCAGCTCCCTGAGGGGTGGCAGGGACGAGCAGTACTTC.

This clone was counted a few times. V usage is TRBV6-5 and J usage is TRBJ2-4; D is unresolved. V was pared by 7 bases and J by 3 bases, with 10 bases between. The CDR3 covers 13 residues. The germline V gene encodes CDR1 MNHEY and CDR2 SVGAGI. CDR3 loop: CASIGSGKNIQYF. CDR3 DNA: TGTGCCAGCATAGGCAGTGGCAAAAACATTCAGTACTTC.

The chain carries TRBV9 and TRBJ2-4, with D hard to call. The V and J ends lost 0 bases and 2 bases respectively, with 12 bases between them. Looked up from germline, CDR1 is SGDLS and CDR2 is YYNGEE. CDR3 length: 16 residues. In nucleotides, the CDR3 is TGTGCCAGCAGCGTAGGCACGGATCGTTCCAAAAACATTCAGTACTTC. It specifies CASSVGTDRSKNIQYF.

This chain joins TRBV7-6 and TRBJ2-5; the D gene is possibly TRBD2 (6 bases). Trimming took off 0 bases at V and 2 bases at J, with 7 bases between the two ends. CDR3 length equals 14 residues. The germline gives CDR1 SGHVS, CDR2 FNYEAQ. CDR3 residues: CASSLAAGQETQYF. The CDR3 DNA sequence: TGTGCCAGCAGCTTAGCGGCGGGGCAAGAGACCCAGTACTTC.

This clone was picked up a small number of times. The V call is TRBV29-1, the J call TRBJ1-4, with D tentatively TRBD1 (6 bases). Trimming pared 6 bases from V and 8 bases from J, leaving 13 bases between. This CDR3 spans 12 amino acids. Germline loops: CDR1 SQVTM, CDR2 ANQGSEA. Here the CDR3 reads CSVQGLGEKLFF. The CDR3 nucleotides are TGCAGCGTACAGGGATTGGGAGAAAAACTGTTTTTT.

This clone has just a few counts. V gene TRBV27 combines with J gene TRBJ2-2; 9 positions match TRBD1. The CDR3 contains 15 residues. V gave up 5 bases and J gave up 6 bases; unmatched junction bases: 7. Germline values: CDR1 MNHEY, CDR2 SMNVEV (reference sequence). The CDR3 spells CASSPRDRAAGELFF. CDR3 sequence (DNA): TGTGCCAGCAGTCCCCGGGACAGGGCGGCCGGGGAGCTGTTTTTT.

The chain carries TRBV7-2 and TRBJ2-7; D could derive from TRBD1 or TRBD2 (5 bases each). The CDR3 is made up of 12 amino acids. The germline V and J ends were trimmed by 5 bases and 7 bases, with 12 bases remaining between them. Germline V gene sequence: CDR1 SGHTA, CDR2 FQGNSA. The CDR3 region has the DNA TGTGCCAGCAGCCCCGAGGGGATAGAGCAGTACTTC. As protein: CASSPEGIEQYF.

This clone has more than one count but fewer than ten. V usage is TRBV30 and J usage is TRBJ2-3; possible D gene TRBD1, 6 bases. The CDR3 sequence is 13 residues long. Per the germline V gene, CDR1 is GTSNPN and CDR2 is SVGIG (reference sequence). Trimming took off 2 bases at V and 6 bases at J, with 12 bases between the two ends. CDR3 protein: CAWSPQGSDTQYF. Written as DNA, the CDR3 is TGTGCCTGGAGTCCACAGGGTAGTGATACGCAGTATTTT.

The chain couples TRBV10-3 to TRBJ2-3, with D maybe TRBD1 (6 bases). Trimming shortened V by 7 bases and J by 1 base, and 15 bases separated the two germline ends. CDR1 is ENHRY, CDR2 SYGVKD, per germline. The CDR3 consists of 15 residues. The chain's CDR3 is CAITDEGVGTDTQYF. As DNA, the CDR3 is TGTGCCATCACCGACGAGGGGGTTGGCACAGATACGCAGTATTTT.

The chain has TRBV7-9 and TRBJ2-7; D uncertain. V lost 6 bases and J 4 bases, leaving 10 bases between the germline ends. This CDR3 is built from 12 residues. Germline lookup yields CDR1 SEHNR and CDR2 FQNEAQ (reference sequence). CDR3 region: CASSPGPYEQYF. CDR3 coding DNA: TGTGCCAGCAGTCCCGGACCTTACGAGCAGTACTTC. The whole variable domain, filled in from reference TRBV7-9 and TRBJ2-7, reads DTGVSQNPRHKITKRGQNVTFRCDPISEHNRLYWYRQTLGQGPEFLTYFQNEAQLEKSRLLSDRFSAERPKGSFSTLEIQRTEQGDSAMYLCASSPGPYEQYFGPGTRLTVT.

This chain joins TRBV7-8 and TRBJ2-7, with 7 bases aligning to TRBD1. V was clipped by 8 bases and J by 5 bases; unmatched bases: 6. This CDR3 is built from 12 residues. Germline V CDR1 and CDR2: SGHVS, FQNEAQ. The DNA for the CDR3 is TGTGCCAGCCGTAGCCAGGGGGACGAGCAGTACTTC. This encodes CASRSQGDEQYF.

The chain uses TRBV30 and TRBJ1-4; the D is unclear. The CDR3 totals 13 residues. V gave up 4 bases and J gave up 7 bases, with 13 bases separating them. Germline-derived CDR1 and CDR2 are GTSNPN and SVGIG (reference sequence). The CDR3 DNA follows: TGTGCCTGGAACCGGGGAGGTGGTGAAAAACTGTTTTTT. As protein: CAWNRGGGEKLFF. The variable domain in full, with the rest retrieved from reference TRBV30 and TRBJ1-4, is SQTIHQWPATLVQPVGSPLSLECTVEGTSNPNLYWYRQAAGRGLQLLFYSVGIGQISSEVPQNLSASRPQDRQFILSSKKLLLSDSGFYLCAWNRGGGEKLFFGSGTQLSVL.

This clone showed up just a few times. The chain employs TRBV11-2 and TRBJ1-2; 8 bases are a match to TRBD1. CDR3 size: 15 residues. Trimming took 5 bases from V and 3 from J; bases not matched to a gene: 8. CDR1 is SGHAT, CDR2 FQNNGV, per germline. The CDR3 DNA is TGTGCCAGCAGCACTAGGGGACAGGCCCACTATGGCTACACCTTC. Translation gives CASSTRGQAHYGYTF.

The chain is built from TRBV9 and TRBJ2-5, with TRBD2 as a possible D gene (7 bases). V lost 6 bases and J lost 3, with 18 bases in between. Germline-derived CDR1 and CDR2 are SGDLS and YYNGEE. CDR3 length: 15 amino acids. DNA of the CDR3: TGTGCCAGCACCACTGATGGGAGGGGGGAAGAGACCCAGTACTTC. As protein: CASTTDGRGEETQYF.

This clone was detected a few times. J is TRBJ2-6 and V is TRBV5-1; D is uncertain. The CDR3 is 15 amino acids. CDR1 and CDR2 from the germline V gene are SGHRS and YFSETQ. The V end lost 0 bases, the J end lost 0 bases, and 4 bases lay between the germline ends. CDR3 amino acids: CASSLDGSGANVLTF. CDR3 bases: TGCGCCAGCAGCTTGGACGGCTCTGGGGCCAACGTCCTGACTTTC.

The CDR3 DNA reads as TGTGCCAGCAGTTTATCCCCGCCACGGGGCCATGGCTACACCTTC. Translation: CASSLSPPRGHGYTF. J is TRBJ1-2 and V is TRBV27; possible D gene TRBD1, 5 bases. Germline V lookup: CDR1 MNHEY, CDR2 SMNVEV (reference sequence). This CDR3 region has 15 residues. V lost 0 bases to trimming and J lost 6 bases, with 14 bases between them.

This chain uses TRBV20-1 with TRBJ2-3, with D perhaps TRBD2 (6 bases). The germline V and J ends were trimmed by 5 bases and 8 bases, with 11 bases remaining between them. Germline CDR1 and CDR2: DFQATT and SNEGSKA (reference sequence). The CDR3 sequence is 11 residues long. The CDR3 DNA follows: TGCAGTGCTGCCCACGGGGGTACGCAGTATTTT. It yields the protein CSAAHGGTQYF.

This clone came up a few times. This sequence joins TRBV19 and TRBJ2-5; D is possibly TRBD1 (5 bases). The germline V gene encodes CDR1 LNHDA and CDR2 SQIVND (reference sequence). This CDR3 has 14 residues. The ends were cut back, 5 bases at V and 4 bases at J, with 14 bases in the middle. The CDR3 is CASSDGQGAETQYF. CDR3 bases: TGTGCCAGTAGTGACGGCCAGGGTGCAGAGACCCAGTACTTC.

This clone was seen only a few times. The CDR3 DNA reads TGTGCCAGCGTTAATCCTTACGGGGGGAGCACAGATACGCAGTATTTT. It encodes CASVNPYGGSTDTQYF. The rearrangement uses TRBV6-6 and TRBJ2-3, with 7 bases fitting TRBD2. The CDR3 loop spans 16 amino acids. The J segment lost 0 bases and the V segment lost 8 bases, leaving 11 bases of the junction unmatched. CDR1 MNHNY and CDR2 SVGAGI come from the germline V gene (reference sequence).

This clone was recorded a few times. V usage is TRBV11-2 and J usage is TRBJ2-7; maybe TRBD1 (6 bases). This CDR3 comprises 14 residues. V lost 3 bases and J 6 bases, leaving 15 bases between the germline ends. Looked up from germline, CDR1 is SGHAT and CDR2 is FQNNGV. The CDR3 is CASSFQPGASEQYF. DNA of the CDR3: TGTGCCAGCAGCTTTCAACCAGGGGCGTCCGAGCAGTACTTC.

The chain has TRBV27 and TRBJ2-1, with D perhaps being TRBD1 or TRBD2 (5 bases each). V was pared by 6 bases and J by 6 bases, with 12 bases between. Germline V gene data show CDR1 as MNHEY and CDR2 as SMNVEV (reference sequence). This CDR3 has 13 amino acids. The CDR3 DNA reads as TGTGCCAGCAGACTCCGGGACGCCAATGAGCAGTTCTTC. This sequence encodes CASRLRDANEQFF.